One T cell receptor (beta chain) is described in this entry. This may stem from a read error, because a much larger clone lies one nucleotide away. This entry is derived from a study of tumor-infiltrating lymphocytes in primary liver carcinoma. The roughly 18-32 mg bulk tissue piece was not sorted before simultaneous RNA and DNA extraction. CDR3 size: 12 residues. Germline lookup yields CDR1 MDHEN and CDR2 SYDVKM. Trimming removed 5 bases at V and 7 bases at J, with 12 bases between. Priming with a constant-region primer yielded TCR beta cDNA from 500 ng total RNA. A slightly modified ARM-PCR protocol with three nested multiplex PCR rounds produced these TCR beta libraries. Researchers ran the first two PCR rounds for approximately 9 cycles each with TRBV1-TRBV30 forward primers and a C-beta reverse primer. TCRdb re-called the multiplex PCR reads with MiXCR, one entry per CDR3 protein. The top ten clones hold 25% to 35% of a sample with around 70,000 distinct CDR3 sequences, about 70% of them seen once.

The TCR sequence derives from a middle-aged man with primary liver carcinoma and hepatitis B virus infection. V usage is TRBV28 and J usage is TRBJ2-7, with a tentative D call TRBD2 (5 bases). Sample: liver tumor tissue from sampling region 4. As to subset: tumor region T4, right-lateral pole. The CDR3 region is CASSHLEGEQYF. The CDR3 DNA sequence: TGTGCCAGCAGTCACCTAGAGGGTGAGCAGTACTTC.